The sequence of this TCR beta chain was determined in a study of HIV-infected children after antiretroviral therapy interruption. Germline lookup yields CDR1 DFQATT and CDR2 SNEGSKA (reference sequence). The CDR3 covers 15 residues. The ends were cut back, 0 bases at V and 4 bases at J, with 13 bases in the middle. Relative to its sample, this clonotype is medium-sized. Treatment described: PENTA 11 planned treatment interruption arm or continuous ART arm. Memory CD8+ CD45RO+ CD45RA- T cells were sorted from thawed PBMCs. Unique molecular identifiers were included in an RNA-based 3' RACE TCR library. TCRdb passed the 3' RACE reads through MiXCR, listing each CDR3 protein once. Seen here are nearly 15,000 distinct CDR3 sequences, approximately 3.6% observed once, and the top ten hold roughly 34%.

The TCR was taken from a pool of human donors with HIV. The chain joins TRBV20-1 to TRBJ2-1; D possibly corresponds to TRBD2 (5 bases). The sample in question was CD45RO+ CD8+ T cells from PBMCs, pooled from several time points, obtained from a donor given antiretroviral therapy, either interrupted or continuous. Subset here: memory CD8+ CD45RO+ CD45RA- T cells. The CDR3 region is CSARDYQAEYNEQFF. CDR3 in DNA: TGCAGTGCTAGAGATTATCAAGCGGAGTACAATGAGCAGTTCTTC.